These 11 T cell receptor beta chains were all obtained from the same sample, sequenced in a study of graft-versus-host responses after intestinal transplantation. Sequenced by immunoSEQ multiplex PCR; TCRdb stores in-frame clones only, minus some. The table records about 7,000 clones, more than 65% of them present only once. From the graft tissue, intraepithelial and lamina propria lymphocytes were released through processing. The specimen comprised ileum tissue, sampled around 240 days after intestinal transplantation. These receptors all stem from a human patient who received an intestinal transplant, so some T cells may come from the graft donor.

This clone was detected a few times. The rearrangement joins TRBV7-9 to TRBJ2-2; a possible D gene is TRBD1 (5 bases). Deletions cut 9 bases from V and 0 bases from J, with 11 bases between. Germline V gene data show CDR1 as SEHNR and CDR2 as FQNEAQ (reference sequence). This CDR3 region has 14 residues. CDR3 sequence: CASRRTPNTGELFF. Here the CDR3 DNA reads TGTGCCAGTCGGCGGACACCGAACACCGGGGAGCTGTTTTTT.

The gene calls are TRBV15 and TRBJ2-1, with TRBD2 identical over 11 bases. J lost 7 bases, V lost 5 bases, and 10 bases had no gene match. The CDR3 loop spans 16 amino acids. Germline lookup yields CDR1 LNHNV and CDR2 YYDKDF (reference sequence). CDR3 DNA sequence: TGTGCCACCAGCCCGAGTAGCGGGGGGGTTAGGAATGAGCAGTTCTTC. The encoded protein is CATSPSSGGVRNEQFF.

This chain connects TRBV14 to TRBJ2-7; D tentatively reads TRBD1 or TRBD2 (5 bases each). CDR3 length: 12 residues. Trimming took 10 bases from V and 6 from J, leaving 16 bases between them. Germline V gene data show CDR1 as SGHDN and CDR2 as FVKESK. The CDR3, as DNA: TGTGCCACCCGGGACCCCTTTTTCGAGCAGTACGTC. It translates to CATRDPFFEQYV.

This clone was seen a few times. The V call is TRBV10-2, the J call TRBJ2-5; the D is unclear. CDR1 is WSHSY and CDR2 is SAAADI in the germline V gene. Trimming removed 3 bases at V and 5 bases at J, with 10 bases between. CDR3 size: 13 residues. The CDR3 DNA reads TGCGCCAGCAGTGATTTTATGCGGGAGACCCAGTACTTC. Its protein is CASSDFMRETQYF.

The gene calls are TRBV28 and TRBJ2-3; D may be TRBD2 (6 bases). In germline, CDR1 is MDHEN, CDR2 SYDVKM. The CDR3 is 14 amino acids. Trimming removed 5 bases at V and 6 bases at J, with 15 bases between. The CDR3 is CASSPHSGRDTQYF. CDR3 nucleotide sequence: TGTGCCAGCAGTCCTCACTCAGGGAGGGATACGCAGTATTTT.

The CDR3 DNA follows: TGTGCCAGCAGTGAAGCGGTTCGGGCAGGGGGCGTCTATGGCTACACCTTC. Amino acid sequence: CASSEAVRAGGVYGYTF. The chain is built from TRBV6-1 and TRBJ1-2; 8 bases line up with TRBD1. Germline V lookup: CDR1 MNHNS, CDR2 SASEGT. V trimming: 0 bases; J trimming: 4 bases; junction bases outside the gene matches: 10. The length of the CDR3 is 17 residues.

The rearrangement joins TRBV29-1 to TRBJ2-5, with TRBD2 matching over 9 bases. This CDR3 region has 17 residues. Germline values: CDR1 SQVTM, CDR2 ANQGSEA. V lost 3 bases, J lost 5 bases, and 16 bases stayed unmatched. CDR3 in amino acids: CSVDPRASGTSGETQYF. CDR3 bases: TGCAGCGTTGATCCCCGGGCTAGCGGGACCTCTGGTGAGACCCAGTACTTC.

The chain has TRBV6-9 and TRBJ1-1; D gene uncertain. V was pared by 5 bases and J by 0 bases, with 7 bases between. The CDR3 has 13 residues. Germline-derived CDR1 and CDR2 are MNHGY and SVAAGI. CDR3 sequence: CASSPLLNTEAFF. The DNA of the CDR3 is TGTGCCAGCAGTCCCCTCTTGAACACTGAAGCTTTCTTT.

The chain is built from TRBV5-6 and TRBJ2-7, with TRBD1 matching over 8 bases. The CDR3 covers 14 residues. The V gene end was trimmed by 5 bases and the J gene end by 7 bases; junction bases not matched to a gene: 11. Germline V gene lookup returns CDR1 SGHDT and CDR2 YYEEEE. The CDR3 spells CASSQTAGGVEQYV. CDR3 in DNA: TGTGCCAGCAGTCAAACCGCAGGGGGCGTTGAGCAGTACGTC.

This clone was found once. This chain uses TRBV4-3 with TRBJ2-1; 11 bases are shared with TRBD2. The J segment lost 3 bases and the V segment lost 3 bases, leaving 7 bases of the junction unmatched. Germline-derived CDR1 and CDR2 are LGHNA and YSLEER. The length of the CDR3 is 17 residues. CDR3 sequence (DNA): TGCGCCAGCAGCCAGACACGGACTAGCGGGTTCTACAATGAGCAGTTCTTC. Its translation is CASSQTRTSGFYNEQFF.

This rearrangement joins TRBV20-1 to TRBJ2-5; the match to TRBD2 covers 8 bases. The CDR3 is 11 amino acids. Per germline, CDR1 DFQATT and CDR2 SNEGSKA (reference sequence). J lost 4 bases, V lost 7 bases, and 2 bases had no gene match. CDR3 DNA: TGCAGTGGGGGACTAGGAGAGACCCAGTACTTC. Amino acids: CSGGLGETQYF.